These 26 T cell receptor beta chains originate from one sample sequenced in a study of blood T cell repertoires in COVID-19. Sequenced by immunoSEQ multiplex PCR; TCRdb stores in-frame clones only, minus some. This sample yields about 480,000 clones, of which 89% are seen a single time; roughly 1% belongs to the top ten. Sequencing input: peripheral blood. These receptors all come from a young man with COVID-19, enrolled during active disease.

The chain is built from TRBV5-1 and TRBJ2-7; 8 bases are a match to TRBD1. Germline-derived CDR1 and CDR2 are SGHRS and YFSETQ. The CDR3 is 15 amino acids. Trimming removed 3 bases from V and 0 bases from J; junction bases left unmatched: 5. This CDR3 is CASSSRQGNSYEQYF. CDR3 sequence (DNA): TGCGCCAGCAGCTCCCGACAGGGGAACTCCTACGAGCAGTACTTC.

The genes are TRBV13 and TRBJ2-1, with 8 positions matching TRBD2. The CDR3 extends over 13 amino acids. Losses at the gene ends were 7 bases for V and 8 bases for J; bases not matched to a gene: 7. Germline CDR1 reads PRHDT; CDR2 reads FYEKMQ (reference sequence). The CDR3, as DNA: TGTGCCAGCAATAGCGGGGCGGGCTATGAGCAGTTCTTC. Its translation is CASNSGAGYEQFF.

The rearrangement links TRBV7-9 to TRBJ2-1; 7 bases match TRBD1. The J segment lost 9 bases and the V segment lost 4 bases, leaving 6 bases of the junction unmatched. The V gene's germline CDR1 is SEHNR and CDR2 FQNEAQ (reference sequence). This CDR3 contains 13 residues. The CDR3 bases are TGTGCCAGCAGCTCCCCGACAGGGCTTGAGCAGTTCTTC. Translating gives CASSSPTGLEQFF. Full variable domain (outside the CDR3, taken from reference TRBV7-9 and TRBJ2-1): DTGVSQNPRHKITKRGQNVTFRCDPISEHNRLYWYRQTLGQGPEFLTYFQNEAQLEKSRLLSDRFSAERPKGSFSTLEIQRTEQGDSAMYLCASSSPTGLEQFFGPGTRLTVL.

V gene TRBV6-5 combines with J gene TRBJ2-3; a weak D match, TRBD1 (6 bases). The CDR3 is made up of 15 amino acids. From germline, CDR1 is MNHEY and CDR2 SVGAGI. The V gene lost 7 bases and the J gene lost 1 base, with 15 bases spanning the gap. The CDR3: CASINRDIRTDTQYF. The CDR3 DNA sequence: TGTGCCAGCATAAACCGGGACATCCGCACAGATACGCAGTATTTT.

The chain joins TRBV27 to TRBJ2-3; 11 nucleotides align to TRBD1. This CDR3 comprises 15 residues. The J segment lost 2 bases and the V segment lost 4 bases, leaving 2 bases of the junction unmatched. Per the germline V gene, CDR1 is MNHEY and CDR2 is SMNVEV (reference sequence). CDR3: CASSYGQGATDTQYF. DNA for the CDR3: TGTGCCAGCAGTTACGGACAGGGGGCCACAGATACGCAGTATTTT.

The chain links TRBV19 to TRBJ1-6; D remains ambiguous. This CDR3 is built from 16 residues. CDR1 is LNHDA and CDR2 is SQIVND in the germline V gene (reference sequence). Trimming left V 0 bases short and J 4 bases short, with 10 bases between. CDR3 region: CASSIDGFTYNSPLHF. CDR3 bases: TGTGCCAGTAGTATAGACGGTTTCACGTATAATTCACCCCTCCACTTT.

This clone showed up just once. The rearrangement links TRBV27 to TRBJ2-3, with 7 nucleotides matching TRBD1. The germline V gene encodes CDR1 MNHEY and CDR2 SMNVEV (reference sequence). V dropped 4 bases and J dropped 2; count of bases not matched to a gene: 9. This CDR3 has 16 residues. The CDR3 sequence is CASSSLDRVNTDTQYF. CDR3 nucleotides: TGTGCCAGCAGTTCCCTCGACAGGGTGAACACAGATACGCAGTATTTT.

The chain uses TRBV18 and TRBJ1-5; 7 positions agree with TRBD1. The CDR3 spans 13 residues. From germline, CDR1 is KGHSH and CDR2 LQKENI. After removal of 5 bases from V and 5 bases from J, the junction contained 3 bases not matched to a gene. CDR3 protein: CASSGDSYQPQHF. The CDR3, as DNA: TGTGCCAGCTCAGGGGACAGCTATCAGCCCCAGCATTTT.

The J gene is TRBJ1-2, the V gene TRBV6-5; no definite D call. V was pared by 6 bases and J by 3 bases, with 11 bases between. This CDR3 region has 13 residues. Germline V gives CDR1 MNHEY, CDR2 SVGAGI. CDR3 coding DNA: TGTGCCAGCAGGCAACACGGAGACTATGGCTACACCTTC. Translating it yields CASRQHGDYGYTF.

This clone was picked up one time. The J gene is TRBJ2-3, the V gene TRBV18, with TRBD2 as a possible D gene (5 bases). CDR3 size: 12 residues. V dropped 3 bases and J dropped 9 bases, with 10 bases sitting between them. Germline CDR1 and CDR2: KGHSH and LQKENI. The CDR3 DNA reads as TGTGCCAGCTCACCGGTCGAGGGAACGCAGTATTTT. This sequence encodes CASSPVEGTQYF.

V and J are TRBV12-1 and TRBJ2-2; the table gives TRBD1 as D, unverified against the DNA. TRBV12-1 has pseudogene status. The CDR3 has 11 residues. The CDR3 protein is CASSPIGELFF. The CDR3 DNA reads TGTGCCAGCAGCCCCATCGGGGAGCTGTTTTTT.

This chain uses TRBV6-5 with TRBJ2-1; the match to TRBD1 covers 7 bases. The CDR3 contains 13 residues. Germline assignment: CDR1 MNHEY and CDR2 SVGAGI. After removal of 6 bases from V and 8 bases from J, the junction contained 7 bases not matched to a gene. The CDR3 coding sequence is TGTGCCAGCAGCAAGGACAGGCGGGATGAGCAGTTCTTC. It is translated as CASSKDRRDEQFF.

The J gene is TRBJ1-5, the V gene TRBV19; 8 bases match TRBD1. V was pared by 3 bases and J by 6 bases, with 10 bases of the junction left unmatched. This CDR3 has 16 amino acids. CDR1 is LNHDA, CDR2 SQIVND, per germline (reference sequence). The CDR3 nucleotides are TGTGCCAGTAGTATCCCCCAGGACAGGGTATTTCAGCCCCAGCATTTT. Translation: CASSIPQDRVFQPQHF.

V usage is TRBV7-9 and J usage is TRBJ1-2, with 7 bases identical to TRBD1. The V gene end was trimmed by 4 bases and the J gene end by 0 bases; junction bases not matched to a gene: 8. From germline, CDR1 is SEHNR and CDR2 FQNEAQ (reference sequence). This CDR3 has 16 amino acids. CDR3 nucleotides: TGTGCCAGCAGCTCCCGACAGGGCCTAGCTAACTATGGCTACACCTTC. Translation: CASSSRQGLANYGYTF.

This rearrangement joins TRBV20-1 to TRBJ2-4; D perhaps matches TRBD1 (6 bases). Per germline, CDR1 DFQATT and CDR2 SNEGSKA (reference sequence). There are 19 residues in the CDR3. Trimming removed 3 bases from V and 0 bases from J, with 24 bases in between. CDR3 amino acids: CSASPKQGADREAKNIQYF. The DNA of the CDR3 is TGCAGTGCTAGTCCTAAACAGGGTGCGGACCGTGAAGCCAAAAACATTCAGTACTTC.

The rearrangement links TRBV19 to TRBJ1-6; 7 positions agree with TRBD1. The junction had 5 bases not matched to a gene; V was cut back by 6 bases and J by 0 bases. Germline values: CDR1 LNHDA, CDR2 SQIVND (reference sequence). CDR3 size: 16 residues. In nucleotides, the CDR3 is TGTGCCAGTAGACTACAGGGGAGCTCCTATAATTCACCCCTCCACTTT. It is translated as CASRLQGSSYNSPLHF.

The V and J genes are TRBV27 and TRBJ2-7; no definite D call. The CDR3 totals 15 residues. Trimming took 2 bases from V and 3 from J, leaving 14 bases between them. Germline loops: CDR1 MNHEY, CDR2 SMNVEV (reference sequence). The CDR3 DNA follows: TGTGCCAGCAGTTTACGGGTCAGCGAAATCTACGAGCAGTACTTC. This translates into CASSLRVSEIYEQYF.

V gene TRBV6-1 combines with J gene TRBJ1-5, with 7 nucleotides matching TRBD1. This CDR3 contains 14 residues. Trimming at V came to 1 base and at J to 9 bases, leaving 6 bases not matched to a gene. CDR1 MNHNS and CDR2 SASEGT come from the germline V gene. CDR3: CASSEGQGVAPQHF. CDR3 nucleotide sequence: TGTGCCAGCAGTGAAGGTCAGGGGGTCGCGCCCCAGCATTTT.

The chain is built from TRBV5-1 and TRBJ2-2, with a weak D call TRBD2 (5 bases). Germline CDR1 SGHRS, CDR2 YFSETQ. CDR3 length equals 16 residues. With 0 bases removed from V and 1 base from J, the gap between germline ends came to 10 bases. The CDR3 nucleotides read TGCGCCAGCAGCTTGGGTCACGGGGTGAACACCGGGGAGCTGTTTTTT. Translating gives CASSLGHGVNTGELFF.

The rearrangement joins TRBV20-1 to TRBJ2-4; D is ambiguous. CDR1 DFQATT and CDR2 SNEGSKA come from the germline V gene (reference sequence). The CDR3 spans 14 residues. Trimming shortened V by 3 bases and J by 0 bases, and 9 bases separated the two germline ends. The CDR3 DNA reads TGCAGTGCTAGTAGAGATCTAGCCAAAAACATTCAGTACTTC. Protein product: CSASRDLAKNIQYF.

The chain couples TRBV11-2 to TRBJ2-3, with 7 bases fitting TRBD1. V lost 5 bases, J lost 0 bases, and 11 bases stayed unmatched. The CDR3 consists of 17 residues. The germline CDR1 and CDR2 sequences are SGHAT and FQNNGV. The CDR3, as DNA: TGTGCCAGCAGCACACTAGGCCGGGACAGTAGCACAGATACGCAGTATTTT. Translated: CASSTLGRDSSTDTQYF.

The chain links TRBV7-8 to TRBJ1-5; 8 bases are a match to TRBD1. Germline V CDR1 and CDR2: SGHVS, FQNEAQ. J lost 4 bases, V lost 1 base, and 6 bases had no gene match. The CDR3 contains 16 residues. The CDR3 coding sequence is TGTGCCAGCAGCTTAGTGGAGCGACAGGGGAATCAGCCCCAGCATTTT. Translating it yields CASSLVERQGNQPQHF.

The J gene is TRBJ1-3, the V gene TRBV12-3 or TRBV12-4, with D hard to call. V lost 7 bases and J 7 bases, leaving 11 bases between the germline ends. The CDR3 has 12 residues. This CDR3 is CASTSGPNTIYF. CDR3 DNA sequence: TGTGCCAGCACCTCTGGCCCGAACACCATATATTTT.

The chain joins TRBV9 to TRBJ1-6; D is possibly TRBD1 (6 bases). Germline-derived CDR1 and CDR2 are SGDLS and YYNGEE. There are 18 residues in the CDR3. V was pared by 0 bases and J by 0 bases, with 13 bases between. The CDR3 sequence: CASSVGDRTSSYNSPLHF. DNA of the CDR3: TGTGCCAGCAGCGTAGGAGACAGGACCAGCTCCTATAATTCACCCCTCCACTTT.

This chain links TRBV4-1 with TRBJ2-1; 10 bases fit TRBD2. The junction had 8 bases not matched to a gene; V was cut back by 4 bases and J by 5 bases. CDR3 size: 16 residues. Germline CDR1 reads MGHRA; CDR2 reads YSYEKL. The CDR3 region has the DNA TGCGCCAGCAGCCCCCTGAGCGGGAGGGCCGACAATGAGCAGTTCTTC. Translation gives CASSPLSGRADNEQFF.

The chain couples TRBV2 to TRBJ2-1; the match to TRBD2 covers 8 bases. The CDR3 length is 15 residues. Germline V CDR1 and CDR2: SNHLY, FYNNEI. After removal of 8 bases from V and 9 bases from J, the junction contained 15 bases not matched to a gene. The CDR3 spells CASRTNRGSGGEQFF. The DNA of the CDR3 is TGTGCCAGCCGAACTAATCGGGGGAGCGGGGGTGAGCAGTTCTTC.